The rows below give T cell receptor beta chains drawn from one sample of a study of human T cells and chemical hapten exposure. TCRdb analysed the RACE reads with MiXCR anew, one entry per CDR3 protein. The sample records under 200,000 distinct CDR3 sequences, 14% being singletons. Sequencing used whole blood, obtained in connection with sensitization to the hapten diphenylcyclopropenone (DPC). The receptors stem from a woman under 40 with alopecia areata. Some clones in this sample may be carry-over from other donors' samples. Both conserved end residues are part of each CDR3. A D gene is named only where the DNA matches it firmly. Part of the rows lack a size; the others show once, few, many or a class for expanded clones.

j_gene | abundance | v_gene | d_gene | CDR3aa | CDR3nt
TRBJ2-2 | few | TRBV5-1 | NA | CASRANTGELFF | TGCGCCAGCCGCGCGAACACCGGGGAGCTGTTTTTT
TRBJ2-2 | NA | TRBV5-5 | TRBD1 | CASSFGQGVTGELFF | TGTGCCAGCAGCTTCGGACAGGGGGTCACCGGGGAGCTGTTTTTT
TRBJ2-3 | NA | TRBV7-2 | NA | CASSAAPRDTQYF | TGTGCCAGCAGCGCCGCTCCAAGAGATACGCAGTATTTT
TRBJ1-1 | NA | TRBV25-1 | TRBD1 | CASSESGQGVNTEAFF | TGTGCCAGCAGTGAATCTGGACAGGGGGTAAACACTGAAGCTTTCTTT
TRBJ1-1 | few | TRBV21-1 | NA | CASSNCYRVNEAFF | TGTGCCAGCAGCAACTGTTACAGGGTGAATGAAGCTTTCTTT
TRBJ1-1 | few | TRBV6-2/TRBV6-3 | NA | CASSYGPTAPNTEAFF | TGTGCCAGCAGTTACGGACCGACCGCCCCGAACACTGAAGCTTTCTTT
TRBJ2-7 | NA | TRBV7-2 | TRBD2 | CASSSSGLAGYEQYF | TGTGCCAGCAGCTCATCGGGACTAGCAGGTTACGAGCAGTACTTC
TRBJ1-1 | few | TRBV2 | NA | CASSEGGIGAFF | TGTGCCAGCAGTGAAGGAGGCATAGGGGCTTTCTTT
TRBJ2-5 | few | TRBV6-4 | NA | CASSITAGARETQYF | TGTGCCAGCAGTATAACGGCGGGGGCCCGAGAGACCCAGTACTTC
TRBJ1-2 | few | TRBV7-8 | NA | CASSLSENYGYTF | TGTGCCAGCAGCTTGTCCGAGAACTATGGCTACACCTTC
TRBJ2-7 | few | TRBV28 | NA | CASSLLPYEQYF | TGTGCCAGCAGTTTACTACCCTACGAGCAGTACTTC
TRBJ2-5 | NA | TRBV29-1 | NA | CSVKVTGETQYF | TGCAGCGTTAAGGTGACCGGGGAGACCCAGTACTTC
TRBJ1-6 | many | TRBV20-1 | NA | CSAREIEGSYNSPLHF | TGCAGTGCTAGAGAGATCGAGGGTTCCTATAATTCACCCCTCCACTTT
TRBJ2-3 | many | TRBV29-1 | TRBD1 | CSVAGGASTDTQYF | TGCAGCGTGGCAGGGGGCGCAAGCACAGATACGCAGTATTTT
TRBJ2-2 | many | TRBV7-3 | NA | CASSLRQTGELFF | TGTGCCAGCAGCTTAAGGCAAACCGGGGAGCTGTTTTTT